In its sample, the clone carrying this T cell receptor (beta chain) was seen many times. As yet, its antigen is unknown. This entry comes from a study of T cells in Graves' hyperthyroidism and ophthalmopathy. Study-wide results and limits: Blood also contained most expanded thyroid clonotypes above 0.001.

TCR beta CDR3 regions were amplified from RNA transcripts. Carried out on the TCR CDR3, a first-round RT-PCR used the HTBI primer set. A single record per CDR3 protein comes from TCRdb applying MiXCR to the multiplex PCR reads. The sample carries about 600,000 distinct CDR3 sequences, more than 15% recorded once. The source of the PBMCs was over 8.5 ml of fresh peripheral blood. This TCR came from a woman in her thirties or forties with Graves' ophthalmopathy. The sample comprised blood.

For the CDR3, the DNA is TGCAGTGCTAGGGTGCTAGCGGCTTACGAGCAGTACTTC. Its translation is CSARVLAAYEQYF. The rearrangement uses TRBV20-1 and TRBJ2-7, with 7 positions matching TRBD2. The CDR3 length is 13 residues. The junction had 6 bases not matched to a gene; V was cut back by 3 bases and J by 4 bases. Germline lookup yields CDR1 DFQATT and CDR2 SNEGSKA (reference sequence).